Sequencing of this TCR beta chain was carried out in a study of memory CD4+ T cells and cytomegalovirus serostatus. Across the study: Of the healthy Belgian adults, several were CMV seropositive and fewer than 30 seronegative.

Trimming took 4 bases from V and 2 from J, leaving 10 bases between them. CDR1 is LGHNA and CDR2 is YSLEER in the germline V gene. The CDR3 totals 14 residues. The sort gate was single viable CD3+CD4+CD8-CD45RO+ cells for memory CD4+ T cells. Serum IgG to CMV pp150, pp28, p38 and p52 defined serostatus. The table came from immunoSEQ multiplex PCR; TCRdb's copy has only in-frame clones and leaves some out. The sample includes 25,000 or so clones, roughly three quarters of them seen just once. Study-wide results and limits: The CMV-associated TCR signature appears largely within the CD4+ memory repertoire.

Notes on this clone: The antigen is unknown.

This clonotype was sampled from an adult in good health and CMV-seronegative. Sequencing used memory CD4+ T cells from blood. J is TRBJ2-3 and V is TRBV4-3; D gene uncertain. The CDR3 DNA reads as TGCGCCAGCAGCCCCCAGGACGCCACAGATACGCAGTATTTT. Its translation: CASSPQDATDTQYF.